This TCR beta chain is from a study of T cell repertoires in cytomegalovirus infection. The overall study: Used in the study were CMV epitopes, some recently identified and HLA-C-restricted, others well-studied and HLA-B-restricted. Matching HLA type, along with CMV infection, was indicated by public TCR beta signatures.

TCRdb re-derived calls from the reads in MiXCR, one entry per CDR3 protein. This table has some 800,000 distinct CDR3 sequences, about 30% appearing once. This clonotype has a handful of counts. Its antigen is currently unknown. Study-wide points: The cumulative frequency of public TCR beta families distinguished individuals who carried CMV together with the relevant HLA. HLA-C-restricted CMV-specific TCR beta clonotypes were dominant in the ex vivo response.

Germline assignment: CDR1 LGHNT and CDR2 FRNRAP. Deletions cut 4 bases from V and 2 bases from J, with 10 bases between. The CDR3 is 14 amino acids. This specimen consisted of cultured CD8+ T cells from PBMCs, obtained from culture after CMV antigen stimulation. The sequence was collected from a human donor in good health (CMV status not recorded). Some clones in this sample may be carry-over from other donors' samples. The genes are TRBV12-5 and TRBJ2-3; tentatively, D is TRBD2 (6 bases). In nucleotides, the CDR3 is TGTGCTAGTGGTTCACTAGCTCACACAGATACGCAGTATTTT. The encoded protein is CASGSLAHTDTQYF.